A selection of T cell receptor beta chains follows, all from one sample in a study of Graves' ophthalmopathy and Graves' hyperthyroidism. TCRdb independently ran MiXCR on the multiplex PCR reads; one entry per CDR3 protein. The sample carries 350,000 to 400,000 distinct CDR3 sequences, 15% to 20% recorded once. The sample taken for sequencing was peripheral blood. The receptors were gathered from a young woman with Graves' ophthalmopathy. Both conserved end residues are part of each CDR3. A D gene is named only where the DNA matches it firmly. Expanded clones are given a class, and other clones once, few, many or no size at all.

j_gene: TRBJ2-2; v_gene: TRBV11-2; abundance: many; d_gene: TRBD2; CDR3aa: CASSFGGGAANTGELFF; CDR3nt: TGTGCCAGCAGCTTCGGCGGGGGGGCGGCGAACACCGGGGAGCTGTTTTTT
j_gene: TRBJ2-7; v_gene: TRBV7-6; abundance: -; d_gene: -; CDR3aa: CASSYGTYGEQYF; CDR3nt: TGTGCCAGCAGTTACGGGACGTACGGGGAGCAGTACTTC
j_gene: TRBJ2-5; v_gene: TRBV6-2/TRBV6-3; abundance: many; d_gene: TRBD1; CDR3aa: CASSLPTGGETQYF; CDR3nt: TGTGCCAGCAGTTTACCCACAGGGGGAGAGACCCAGTACTTC
j_gene: TRBJ2-5; v_gene: TRBV12-3/TRBV12-4; abundance: few; d_gene: -; CDR3aa: CASTEQETQYF; CDR3nt: TGTGCCAGCACCGAACAAGAGACCCAGTACTTC
j_gene: TRBJ2-5; v_gene: TRBV7-3; abundance: many; d_gene: TRBD2; CDR3aa: CASSSRGGRSETQYF; CDR3nt: TGTGCCAGCAGCTCCCGAGGCGGGAGGTCAGAGACCCAGTACTTC
j_gene: TRBJ1-1; v_gene: TRBV3-1; abundance: -; d_gene: -; CDR3aa: CASSRRGASMNTEAFF; CDR3nt: TGTGCCAGCAGCCGCAGAGGGGCCTCGATGAACACTGAAGCTTTCTTT
j_gene: TRBJ1-5; v_gene: TRBV11-2; abundance: many; d_gene: -; CDR3aa: CASSLGTDQPQHF; CDR3nt: TGTGCCAGCAGCTTAGGAACGGATCAGCCCCAGCATTTT
j_gene: TRBJ1-1; v_gene: TRBV20-1; abundance: -; d_gene: TRBD1; CDR3aa: CSAEKGAAEAFF; CDR3nt: TGCAGTGCCGAAAAGGGGGCGGCTGAAGCTTTCTTT
j_gene: TRBJ1-1; v_gene: TRBV10-1; abundance: many; d_gene: -; CDR3aa: CASRGDGTEAFF; CDR3nt: TGCGCCAGCAGAGGTGACGGGACTGAAGCTTTCTTT
j_gene: TRBJ2-7; v_gene: TRBV4-1; abundance: many; d_gene: TRBD2; CDR3aa: CASSQLSGGYEQYF; CDR3nt: TGCGCCAGCAGCCAACTCTCGGGAGGCTACGAGCAGTACTTC
j_gene: TRBJ2-5; v_gene: TRBV29-1; abundance: -; d_gene: TRBD2; CDR3aa: CSVEPLAGVGQETQYF; CDR3nt: TGCAGCGTTGAACCACTAGCGGGAGTAGGGCAAGAGACCCAGTACTTC
j_gene: TRBJ1-1; v_gene: TRBV12-3/TRBV12-4; abundance: many; d_gene: TRBD1; CDR3aa: CASSIDWTGPEAFF; CDR3nt: TGTGCCAGCAGCATAGACTGGACAGGGCCTGAAGCTTTCTTT
j_gene: TRBJ1-1; v_gene: TRBV29-1; abundance: many; d_gene: -; CDR3aa: CSVTSLGGNTEAFF; CDR3nt: TGCAGCGTTACGTCTCTTGGGGGGAACACTGAAGCTTTCTTT
j_gene: TRBJ2-5; v_gene: TRBV7-8; abundance: -; d_gene: TRBD2; CDR3aa: CASSIPRSGGAQETQYF; CDR3nt: TGTGCCAGCAGCATCCCCAGGAGCGGGGGGGCCCAAGAGACCCAGTACTTC
j_gene: TRBJ2-7; v_gene: TRBV6-1; abundance: few; d_gene: -; CDR3aa: CASSGVSGQIYEQYF; CDR3nt: TGTGCCAGCAGTGGGGTCAGCGGACAGATCTACGAGCAGTACTTC
j_gene: TRBJ1-5; v_gene: TRBV4-1; abundance: many; d_gene: TRBD1; CDR3aa: CASSLVLGQGGYSNQPQHF; CDR3nt: TGCGCCAGCAGCCTCGTACTCGGACAGGGTGGGTATAGCAATCAGCCCCAGCATTTT
j_gene: TRBJ2-2; v_gene: TRBV6-2/TRBV6-3; abundance: many; d_gene: TRBD2; CDR3aa: CASRSGTSPTGELFF; CDR3nt: TGTGCCAGCAGATCCGGGACTAGCCCCACCGGGGAGCTGTTTTTT
j_gene: TRBJ1-1; v_gene: TRBV7-2; abundance: -; d_gene: -; CDR3aa: CASSLAIGLNTEAFF; CDR3nt: TGTGCCAGCAGCTTAGCGATAGGGTTAAACACTGAAGCTTTCTTT
j_gene: TRBJ1-5; v_gene: TRBV30; abundance: few; d_gene: -; CDR3aa: CAWNTGNQPQHF; CDR3nt: TGTGCCTGGAACACAGGCAATCAGCCCCAGCATTTT
j_gene: TRBJ1-2; v_gene: TRBV28; abundance: many; d_gene: TRBD1; CDR3aa: CASSSSTTGNYGYTF; CDR3nt: TGTGCCAGCAGTTCCTCGACGACAGGGAACTATGGCTACACCTTC
j_gene: TRBJ1-5; v_gene: TRBV20-1; abundance: many; d_gene: -; CDR3aa: CSAPERTAYSNQPQHF; CDR3nt: TGCAGTGCTCCGGAGAGGACAGCGTATAGCAATCAGCCCCAGCATTTT
j_gene: TRBJ1-6; v_gene: TRBV6-1; abundance: -; d_gene: -; CDR3aa: CASRPYGEGSYNSPLHF; CDR3nt: TGTGCCAGCAGACCATACGGGGAAGGCTCCTATAATTCACCCCTCCACTTT
j_gene: TRBJ2-7; v_gene: TRBV28; abundance: many; d_gene: TRBD1; CDR3aa: CASSPPGQGREQYF; CDR3nt: TGTGCCAGCAGTCCCCCCGGACAGGGGAGAGAGCAGTACTTC